Shown below are 32 T cell receptor beta chains from a single sample sequenced in a study of T cell responses to AZD1222 COVID-19 vaccine. The repertoire was sequenced with immunoSEQ multiplex PCR; TCRdb's copy has only in-frame clones and lacks some. The sample contains some 170,000 clones, roughly 94% of which appear only once. The sample was peripheral blood, taken 28 days after the second AZD1222 dose. These receptors were collected from an adult who received the AZD1222 COVID-19 vaccine.

The chain's CDR3 is CASSLVPESDTEAFF. CDR3 bases: TGTGCCAGCAGTTTAGTGCCGGAGTCGGACACTGAAGCTTTCTTT. The chain carries TRBV27 and TRBJ1-1, with D unclear. Looked up from germline, CDR1 is MNHEY and CDR2 is SMNVEV (reference sequence). CDR3 size: 15 residues. With 2 bases removed from V and 3 bases from J, the gap between germline ends came to 13 bases.

The chain is built from TRBV3-1 (or the pseudogene TRBV3-2) and TRBJ1-5; unclear D gene. V lost 4 bases and J 1 base, leaving 8 bases between the germline ends. This CDR3 has 14 amino acids. Germline CDR1 is LGHDT and CDR2 is YNNKEL (reference sequence). CDR3 nucleotides: TGTGCCAGCAGCCTACTCGGGAGCAATCAGCCCCAGCATTTT. It is translated as CASSLLGSNQPQHF.

The J gene is TRBJ2-3, the V gene TRBV6-2 or TRBV6-3; 7 nucleotides agree with TRBD2. The germline V gene encodes CDR1 MNHEY and CDR2 SVGEGT. CDR3 length: 17 residues. V was pared by 4 bases and J by 0 bases, with 10 bases of the junction left unmatched. CDR3 sequence: CASSFLPRGTSTDTQYF. In DNA, the CDR3 is TGTGCCAGCAGTTTTTTGCCGCGGGGGACTAGCACAGATACGCAGTATTTT.

The CDR3 DNA sequence: TGTGCCAGCAGCTTGGGGAGTCGGTGGGACAGCCATAACTATGGCTACACCTTC. It codes for CASSLGSRWDSHNYGYTF. The chain is built from TRBV7-2 and TRBJ1-2; 7 bases line up with TRBD1. With V trimmed by 3 bases and J by 1 base, 14 bases remained unmatched. Germline V CDR1 and CDR2: SGHTA, FQGNSA. The CDR3 has 18 amino acids. Full variable domain (outside the CDR3, taken from reference TRBV7-2 and TRBJ1-2): GAGVSQSPSNKVTEKGKDVELRCDPISGHTALYWYRQSLGQGLEFLIYFQGNSAPDKSGLPSDRFSAERTGGSVSTLTIQRTQQEDSAVYLCASSLGSRWDSHNYGYTFGSGTRLTVV.

Only one count was recorded for this clone. J is TRBJ2-3 and V is TRBV6-5, with 7 nucleotides matching TRBD2. V was clipped by 2 bases and J by 4 bases; unmatched bases: 6. The germline V gene has CDR1 MNHEY and CDR2 SVGAGI. This CDR3 contains 15 residues. The CDR3 DNA reads as TGTGCCAGCAGTTACGTCGGCGGGAGCCCAGATACGCAGTATTTT. Its translation is CASSYVGGSPDTQYF.

The CDR3 bases are TGCAGCGTTGTCGAGGCAGGGGGTGGCTACACCTTC. Protein sequence: CSVVEAGGGYTF. The V and J genes are TRBV29-1 and TRBJ1-2, with 7 bases fitting TRBD1. Trimming at V came to 4 bases and at J to 7 bases, leaving 6 bases not matched to a gene. CDR3 length: 12 residues. Germline lookup yields CDR1 SQVTM and CDR2 ANQGSEA.

The chain recombines TRBV30 with TRBJ1-4; possibly TRBD1 for D (6 bases). With 7 bases removed from V and 0 bases from J, the gap between germline ends came to 12 bases. From germline, CDR1 is GTSNPN and CDR2 SVGIG (reference sequence). The CDR3 is 14 residues long. CDR3 residues: CALGGQATNEKLFF. The CDR3, as DNA: TGTGCCTTGGGGGGGCAGGCAACTAATGAAAAACTGTTTTTT.

The genes are TRBV7-2 and TRBJ2-7; D remains ambiguous. The CDR3 length is 12 residues. With 3 bases removed from V and 6 bases from J, the gap between germline ends came to 9 bases. Germline values: CDR1 SGHTA, CDR2 FQGNSA. DNA for the CDR3: TGTGCCAGCAGCTTCGACCGGACCGAGCAGTACTTC. Translated, it gives CASSFDRTEQYF.

This chain links TRBV28 with TRBJ1-4; 11 nucleotides agree with TRBD1. Per germline, CDR1 MDHEN and CDR2 SYDVKM. With 5 bases clipped from V and 7 bases from J, the junction kept 3 bases outside the gene matches. The CDR3 is 14 residues long. CDR3 sequence: CASSRTGGGEKLFF. DNA of the CDR3: TGTGCCAGCAGTCGGACAGGGGGCGGTGAAAAACTGTTTTTT.

V gene TRBV27 combines with J gene TRBJ1-4; no clear D gene. The CDR3 has 13 residues. V lost 6 bases and J lost 2, with 7 bases in between. The germline CDR1 and CDR2 sequences are MNHEY and SMNVEV (reference sequence). The CDR3 sequence is CASRGGTNEKLFF. In nucleotides, the CDR3 is TGTGCCAGCAGAGGTGGGACTAATGAAAAACTGTTTTTT.

V usage is TRBV4-1 and J usage is TRBJ2-7; TRBD1 agrees at 11 bases. The CDR3 is 16 amino acids. CDR1 MGHRA and CDR2 YSYEKL come from the germline V gene. With V trimmed by 4 bases and J by 6 bases, 11 bases remained unmatched. The CDR3 is CASSLRPGQGEGEQYF. Here the CDR3 DNA reads TGCGCCAGCAGCCTGCGGCCGGGACAGGGGGAGGGCGAGCAGTACTTC.

The chain joins TRBV5-1 to TRBJ2-2, with a weak D call TRBD1 (6 bases). The CDR3 spans 17 residues. V lost 1 base, J lost 2 bases, and 15 bases lay in between. Germline V CDR1 and CDR2: SGHRS, YFSETQ. The CDR3, as DNA: TGCGCCAGCAGCTTGAGAAGCGGACAGCCCAACACCGGGGAGCTGTTTTTT. Amino acids: CASSLRSGQPNTGELFF.

This clone came up once. The chain combines TRBV27 with TRBJ2-1; TRBD2 agrees at 9 bases. The V gene's germline CDR1 is MNHEY and CDR2 SMNVEV (reference sequence). The CDR3 consists of 15 residues. The V segment lost 6 bases and the J segment 3 bases; nucleotides outside the gene matches: 6. The CDR3 nucleotides are TGTGCCAGCAGGAACTTAGCGGGAGACTACAATGAGCAGTTCTTC. Translating it yields CASRNLAGDYNEQFF.

This clone was detected a few times. The V gene is TRBV2, the J gene TRBJ1-2; no clear D. V lost 6 bases and J 8 bases, leaving 19 bases between the germline ends. This CDR3 spans 14 amino acids. Germline CDR1 SNHLY, CDR2 FYNNEI. The CDR3 protein is CASRAYTDKGGYTF. Here the CDR3 DNA reads TGTGCCAGCAGGGCATACACCGATAAGGGAGGCTACACCTTC.

This clone was recorded once. The chain employs TRBV11-2 and TRBJ1-2, with D possibly being TRBD1 (5 bases). The V and J ends lost 8 bases and 4 bases respectively, with 14 bases between them. CDR1 and CDR2 from the germline V gene are SGHAT and FQNNGV. The CDR3 extends over 13 amino acids. The CDR3 loop is CASAPRGLYGYTF. Here the CDR3 DNA reads TGTGCCAGCGCCCCCCGGGGCCTCTATGGCTACACCTTC.

This chain links TRBV5-1 with TRBJ2-1, with 9 bases that match TRBD2. This CDR3 is built from 15 residues. V was pared by 4 bases and J by 8 bases, with 10 bases of the junction left unmatched. Germline CDR1 and CDR2: SGHRS and YFSETQ. CDR3 amino acids: CASSTRLAEGYEQFF. The CDR3 region has the DNA TGCGCCAGCAGCACCCGACTAGCGGAGGGGTATGAGCAGTTCTTC.

This clone was picked up one time. This chain connects TRBV5-8 to TRBJ2-7; 8 bases are shared with TRBD2. The V gene's germline CDR1 is SGHTS and CDR2 YDEGEE. The trim removed 1 base at V and 2 bases at J, leaving 5 bases unmatched. The CDR3 is 15 amino acids. CDR3 residues: CASSLFSGKAYEQYF. In nucleotides, the CDR3 is TGTGCCAGCAGCTTGTTTAGCGGGAAAGCCTACGAGCAGTACTTC.

The chain uses TRBV7-9 and TRBJ1-3; D not resolved. This CDR3 is 14 amino acids long. V was clipped by 5 bases and J by 0 bases, with 8 bases between them. Germline CDR1 reads SEHNR; CDR2 reads FQNEAQ (reference sequence). The CDR3 reads CASSPDLSGNTIYF. The CDR3 coding sequence is TGTGCCAGCAGCCCCGACCTCTCTGGAAACACCATATATTTT.

The rearrangement uses TRBV14 and TRBJ2-1; D tentatively reads TRBD1 or TRBD2 (5 bases each). V was clipped by 2 bases and J by 6 bases, with 17 bases between them. CDR3 size: 16 residues. In germline, CDR1 is SGHDN, CDR2 FVKESK. DNA of the CDR3: TGTGCCAGCAGCCAACTCCGGGACCTTAGACTCAATGAGCAGTTCTTC. This sequence encodes CASSQLRDLRLNEQFF.

The J gene is TRBJ2-7, the V gene TRBV19; maybe TRBD2 (6 bases). The CDR3 has 15 residues. Germline V lookup: CDR1 LNHDA, CDR2 SQIVND (reference sequence). Trimming pared 5 bases from V and 3 bases from J, leaving 17 bases between. The DNA of the CDR3 is TGTGCCAGTAGTCCCGGGACTCGGAGCCTCTACGAGCAGTACTTC. This sequence encodes CASSPGTRSLYEQYF.

The V gene is TRBV4-1, the J gene TRBJ1-1; D is unresolved. There are 11 residues in the CDR3. Germline CDR1 reads MGHRA; CDR2 reads YSYEKL. Trimming left V 0 bases short and J 4 bases short, with 0 bases between. The CDR3 loop reads CASSQDTEAFF. CDR3 sequence (DNA): TGCGCCAGCAGCCAAGACACTGAAGCTTTCTTT.

The chain recombines TRBV18 with TRBJ1-5; no firm D call. The V gene lost 5 bases and the J gene lost 4 bases, with 9 bases spanning the gap. Germline V gene sequence: CDR1 KGHSH, CDR2 LQKENI. The CDR3 is 13 residues long. CDR3 DNA sequence: TGTGCCAGCTCAGCGCAGGAGAATCAGCCCCAGCATTTT. This sequence encodes CASSAQENQPQHF.

This clone was found once. CDR3 coding DNA: TGTGCCAGCAGCGCTGGACAGGGAAGGGGGAATGAGCAGTTCTTC. This translates into CASSAGQGRGNEQFF. This chain connects TRBV6-5 to TRBJ2-1; 8 bases agree with TRBD1. Germline V gives CDR1 MNHEY, CDR2 SVGAGI. J lost 7 bases, V lost 6 bases, and 11 bases had no gene match. CDR3 size: 15 residues.

The chain carries TRBV18 and TRBJ1-2; D not certain. This CDR3 contains 12 residues. Germline V gene sequence: CDR1 KGHSH, CDR2 LQKENI. Trimming took off 6 bases at V and 8 bases at J, with 13 bases between the two ends. The CDR3 nucleotides are TGTGCCAGCTCCGACAAGGGTCACGGCTACACCTTC. It yields the protein CASSDKGHGYTF.

The count of this clone is one. The rearrangement links TRBV29-1 to TRBJ2-3; TRBD2 aligns across 7 bases. Per the germline V gene, CDR1 is SQVTM and CDR2 is ANQGSEA. The CDR3 covers 15 residues. The ends lost 1 base at V and 0 bases at J; junction bases unmatched: 4. CDR3 protein: CSVEGASGSTDTQYF. CDR3 coding DNA: TGCAGCGTTGAAGGGGCTAGCGGAAGCACAGATACGCAGTATTTT.

The CDR3 region has the DNA TGTGCCAGCAGCCCCGGGCTAGGGTCCTACGAGCAGTACTTC. This codes for CASSPGLGSYEQYF. The chain has TRBV6-2 or TRBV6-3 and TRBJ2-7; D remains ambiguous. The CDR3 runs to 14 residues. Germline-derived CDR1 and CDR2 are MNHEY and SVGEGT. V lost 6 bases and J 1 base, leaving 13 bases between the germline ends.

The chain links TRBV27 to TRBJ2-1, with D possibly TRBD2 on 5 matching bases. The V and J ends lost 2 bases and 4 bases respectively, with 6 bases between them. CDR1 and CDR2 (germline): MNHEY, SMNVEV (reference sequence). The CDR3 spans 13 residues. CDR3 protein: CASSLTGYNEQFF. The CDR3 DNA follows: TGTGCCAGCAGTTTAACGGGATACAATGAGCAGTTCTTC.

The chain has TRBV28 and TRBJ1-2, with TRBD1 matching over 10 bases. Losses at the gene ends were 6 bases for V and 8 bases for J; bases not matched to a gene: 3. The V gene's germline CDR1 is MDHEN and CDR2 SYDVKM. This CDR3 has 12 amino acids. The CDR3 DNA follows: TGTGCCAGCAGATTGACAGGGGGCGGCTACACCTTC. Translated, it gives CASRLTGGGYTF.

J is TRBJ1-1 and V is TRBV30, with 12 bases aligning to TRBD1. The CDR3 spans 16 residues. Germline loops: CDR1 GTSNPN, CDR2 SVGIG (reference sequence). After removal of 4 bases from V and 3 bases from J, the junction contained 9 bases not matched to a gene. The CDR3 sequence: CAWNRDRGLVDTEAFF. The DNA of the CDR3 is TGTGCCTGGAACCGGGACAGGGGGCTAGTCGACACTGAAGCTTTCTTT. The complete variable domain, with remaining parts taken from reference TRBV30 and TRBJ1-1, reads SQTIHQWPATLVQPVGSPLSLECTVEGTSNPNLYWYRQAAGRGLQLLFYSVGIGQISSEVPQNLSASRPQDRQFILSSKKLLLSDSGFYLCAWNRDRGLVDTEAFFGQGTRLTVV.

The CDR3 DNA is TGTGCCAGCAGTGAAGAGCGGGCAGATCAGCCCCAGCATTTT. It codes for CASSEERADQPQHF. This chain joins TRBV2 and TRBJ1-5; D not certain. This CDR3 region has 14 residues. The germline V gene encodes CDR1 SNHLY and CDR2 FYNNEI. Trimming left V 1 base short and J 5 bases short, with 9 bases between.

This clone has just one count. The chain recombines TRBV15 with TRBJ1-2; D gene uncertain. The germline CDR1 and CDR2 sequences are LNHNV and YYDKDF (reference sequence). V was cut by 0 bases and J by 7 bases, with 9 bases left in between. This CDR3 comprises 13 residues. The CDR3 here is CATSRDAQFGYTF. CDR3 DNA sequence: TGTGCCACCAGCAGAGATGCACAGTTTGGCTACACCTTC.

The chain joins TRBV7-9 to TRBJ1-3; maybe TRBD1 (5 bases). Trimming stripped 1 base from V and 2 bases from J, with 15 bases between. This CDR3 is 17 amino acids long. The germline gives CDR1 SEHNR, CDR2 FQNEAQ (reference sequence). CDR3 sequence: CASSLDVPRGAGNTIYF. CDR3 nucleotide sequence: TGTGCCAGCAGCTTAGACGTTCCTCGGGGGGCTGGAAACACCATATATTTT.